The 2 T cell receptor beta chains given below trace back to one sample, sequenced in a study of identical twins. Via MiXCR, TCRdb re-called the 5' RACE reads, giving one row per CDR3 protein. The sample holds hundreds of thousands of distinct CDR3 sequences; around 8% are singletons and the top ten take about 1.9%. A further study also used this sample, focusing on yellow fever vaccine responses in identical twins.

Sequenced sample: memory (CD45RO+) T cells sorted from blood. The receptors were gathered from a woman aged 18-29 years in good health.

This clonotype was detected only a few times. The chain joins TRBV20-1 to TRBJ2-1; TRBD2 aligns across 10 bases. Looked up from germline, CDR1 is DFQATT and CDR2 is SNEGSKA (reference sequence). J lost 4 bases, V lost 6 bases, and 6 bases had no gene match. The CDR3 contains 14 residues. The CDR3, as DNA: TGCAGTGCAGTAGCGGGGGGCCGTTACAATGAGCAGTTCTTC. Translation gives CSAVAGGRYNEQFF.

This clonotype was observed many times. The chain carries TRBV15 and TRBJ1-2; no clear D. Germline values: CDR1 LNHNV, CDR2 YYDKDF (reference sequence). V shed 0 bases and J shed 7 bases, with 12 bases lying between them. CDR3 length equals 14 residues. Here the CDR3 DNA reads TGTGCCACCAGCAGAGATCGACAATCGGTTGGCTACACCTTC. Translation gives CATSRDRQSVGYTF.